This TCR beta chain stems from a study of radiotherapy plus CTLA-4 blockade in lung cancer. At the level of the study: Disease control reached 31%, with objective responses in over 15%. Study-level findings and limits: The best prediction of response reportedly came from early blood T cell clone dynamics, with interferon-beta. In blood, tumor-derived TCR clones expanded after radiotherapy plus ipilimumab.

About this clone itself: Its specificity is not known.

Treatment of patients with chemo-refractory metastatic non-small-cell lung cancer consisted of focal radiation plus CTLA-4 blockade with ipilimumab. This table comes from immunoSEQ multiplex PCR, and its TCRdb copy is limited to in-frame clones, with some not included. The sample consists of 9,500 to 15,000 clones, around 84% of them appearing once. Germline assignment: CDR1 DFQATT and CDR2 SNEGSKA (reference sequence). The CDR3 is made up of 11 amino acids. Trimming shortened V by 2 bases and J by 4 bases, and 6 bases separated the two germline ends. The V and J genes are TRBV20-1 and TRBJ2-7; weak D call: TRBD1 (5 bases). The sequences come from peripheral blood, collected from a patient treated with radiotherapy plus ipilimumab. The receptor's source is a human donor with non-small cell lung cancer that progressed on radiotherapy plus ipilimumab. The CDR3 protein is CSARRGYEQYF. As DNA, the CDR3 is TGCAGTGCTAGAAGGGGATACGAGCAGTACTTC.